The 6 T cell receptor beta chains below all came from one sample that was sequenced in a study of T cell repertoires in cytomegalovirus infection. TCRdb ran MiXCR on the reads and lists one entry per CDR3 protein. The data contain tens of thousands of distinct CDR3 sequences, over 3.5% of them singletons. The material sequenced was PBMCs. These receptors were collected from a human donor in good health (CMV status not recorded). Some clones in this sample may be carry-over from other donors' samples.

This clonotype was detected ten times or more. The genes are TRBV7-3 and TRBJ2-1, with 9 bases that match TRBD2. V lost 3 bases, J lost 9 bases, and 9 bases stayed unmatched. The CDR3 sequence is 15 residues long. Germline V lookup: CDR1 SGHTA, CDR2 FQGTGA. In nucleotides, the CDR3 is TGTGCCAGCAGCTTGGGGATAGCGGGGGCGGGTGAGCAGTTCTTC. Its translation is CASSLGIAGAGEQFF.

This clonotype was detected ten times or more. In nucleotides, the CDR3 is TGTGCCAGCAGCTTACTCTCTGGGACTAGCGGGAGGGGGGACTACAATGAGCAGTTCTTC. Its protein is CASSLLSGTSGRGDYNEQFF. The V and J genes are TRBV7-8 and TRBJ2-1, with 16 bases fitting TRBD2. This CDR3 is 20 amino acids long. Germline V lookup: CDR1 SGHVS, CDR2 FQNEAQ. The ends lost 2 bases at V and 3 bases at J; junction bases unmatched: 10. The variable domain in full, with the rest retrieved from reference TRBV7-8 and TRBJ2-1, is GAGVSQSPRYKVAKRGQDVALRCDPISGHVSLFWYQQALGQGPEFLTYFQNEAQLDKSGLPSDRFFAERPEGSVSTLKIQRTQQEDSAVYLCASSLLSGTSGRGDYNEQFFGPGTRLTVL.

In its sample, this clonotype was seen many times. J is TRBJ1-6 and V is TRBV11-2; 10 nucleotides agree with TRBD1. Trimming removed 4 bases from V and 8 bases from J; junction bases left unmatched: 5. This CDR3 comprises 15 residues. Germline CDR1 reads SGHAT; CDR2 reads FQNNGV. This chain's CDR3 is CASSWGQGKYSPLHF. CDR3 DNA: TGTGCCAGCAGCTGGGGACAGGGGAAGTATTCACCCCTCCACTTT.

This clonotype was found many times. This chain connects TRBV7-2 to TRBJ1-2, with 8 bases aligning to TRBD1. The CDR3 covers 13 residues. V dropped 6 bases and J dropped 7; count of bases not matched to a gene: 7. Germline lookup yields CDR1 SGHTA and CDR2 FQGNSA. The CDR3 sequence: CASRSRQGTGYTF. CDR3 DNA sequence: TGTGCCAGCAGATCCCGACAGGGGACTGGCTACACCTTC. Full variable domain (outside the CDR3, taken from reference TRBV7-2 and TRBJ1-2): GAGVSQSPSNKVTEKGKDVELRCDPISGHTALYWYRQSLGQGLEFLIYFQGNSAPDKSGLPSDRFSAERTGGSVSTLTIQRTQQEDSAVYLCASRSRQGTGYTFGSGTRLTVV.

This clonotype was detected ten times or more. Written as DNA, the CDR3 is TGTGCCAGCAGCTCGAGGCTCCATGACCTCGTGAGCTACGAGCAGTACTTC. As protein: CASSSRLHDLVSYEQYF. V gene TRBV7-2 combines with J gene TRBJ2-7, with D unresolved. Germline CDR1 is SGHTA and CDR2 is FQGNSA. The length of the CDR3 is 17 residues. V was clipped by 4 bases and J by 3 bases, with 22 bases between them.

The sample holds many counts of this clonotype. V and J are TRBV28 and TRBJ1-3, with D unclear. The length of the CDR3 is 14 residues. V was shortened by 5 bases and J by 4 bases, with 12 bases between the two germline ends. The germline gives CDR1 MDHEN, CDR2 SYDVKM. CDR3 DNA sequence: TGTGCCAGCAGTCTAGGTCGGCGGGGAAACACCATATATTTT. Its protein product is CASSLGRRGNTIYF. Drawing the rest from reference TRBV28 and TRBJ1-3, the complete variable domain is DVKVTQSSRYLVKRTGEKVFLECVQDMDHENMFWYRQDPGLGLRLIYFSYDVKMKEKGDIPEGYSVSREKKERFSLILESASTNQTSMYLCASSLGRRGNTIYFGEGSWLTVV.